This T cell receptor beta chain was profiled in a study of T cell changes during pregnancy in multiple sclerosis. The V gene lost 0 bases and the J gene lost 3 bases, with 8 bases spanning the gap. The CDR3 is 15 residues long. Germline CDR1 SGHTA, CDR2 FQGTGA. Produced via immunoSEQ multiplex PCR; TCRdb's table is partial and in-frame only. The data hold tens of thousands of clones, with around 90% observed a single time. This TCR came from a female donor with multiple sclerosis, enrolled in a pregnancy study. The V gene is TRBV7-3, the J gene TRBJ2-2; perhaps TRBD2 as D (6 bases). This material consisted of CD4+ T cells from peripheral blood mononuclear cells, taken before pregnancy. CDR3 coding DNA: TGTGCCAGCAGCTTAACCGGGGGAGACACCGGGGAGCTGTTTTTT. It specifies CASSLTGGDTGELFF.